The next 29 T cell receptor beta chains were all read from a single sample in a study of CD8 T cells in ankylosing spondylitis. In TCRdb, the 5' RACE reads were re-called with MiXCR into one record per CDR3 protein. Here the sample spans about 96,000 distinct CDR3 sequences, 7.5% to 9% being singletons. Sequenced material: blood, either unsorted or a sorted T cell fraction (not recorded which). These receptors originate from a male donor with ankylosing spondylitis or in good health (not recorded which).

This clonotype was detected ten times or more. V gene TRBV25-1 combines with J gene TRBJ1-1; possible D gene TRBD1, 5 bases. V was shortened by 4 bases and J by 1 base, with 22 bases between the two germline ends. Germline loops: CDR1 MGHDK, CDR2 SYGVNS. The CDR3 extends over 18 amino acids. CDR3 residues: CASSGRTQTGRANTEAFF. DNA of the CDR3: TGTGCCAGCAGTGGTCGGACTCAAACAGGACGGGCGAACACTGAAGCTTTCTTT.

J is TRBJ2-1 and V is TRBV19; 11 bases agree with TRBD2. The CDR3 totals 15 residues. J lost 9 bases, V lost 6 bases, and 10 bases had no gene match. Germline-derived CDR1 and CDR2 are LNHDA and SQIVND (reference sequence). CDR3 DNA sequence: TGTGCCAGTAGCGCGACTAGCGGGGTCTACGGTGAGCAGTTCTTC. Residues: CASSATSGVYGEQFF.

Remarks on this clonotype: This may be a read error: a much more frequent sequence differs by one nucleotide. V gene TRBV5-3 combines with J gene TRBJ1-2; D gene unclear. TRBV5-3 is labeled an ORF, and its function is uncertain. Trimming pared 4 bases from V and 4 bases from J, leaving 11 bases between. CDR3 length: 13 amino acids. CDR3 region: CARSRESAYGYTF. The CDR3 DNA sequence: TGTGCCAGAAGCCGAGAAAGCGCCTATGGCTACACCTTC.

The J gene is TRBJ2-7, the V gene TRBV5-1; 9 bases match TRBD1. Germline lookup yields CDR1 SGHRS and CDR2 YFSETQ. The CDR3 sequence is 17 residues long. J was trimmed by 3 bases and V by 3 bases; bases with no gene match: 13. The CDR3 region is CASSWGDPGQGHYEQYF. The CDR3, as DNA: TGCGCCAGCAGCTGGGGGGACCCGGGACAGGGTCACTACGAGCAGTACTTC. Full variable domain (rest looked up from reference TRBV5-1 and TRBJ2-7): KAGVTQTPRYLIKTRGQQVTLSCSPISGHRSVSWYQQTPGQGLQFLFEYFSETQRNKGNFPGRFSGRQFSNSRSEMNVSTLELGDSALYLCASSWGDPGQGHYEQYFGPGTRLTVT.

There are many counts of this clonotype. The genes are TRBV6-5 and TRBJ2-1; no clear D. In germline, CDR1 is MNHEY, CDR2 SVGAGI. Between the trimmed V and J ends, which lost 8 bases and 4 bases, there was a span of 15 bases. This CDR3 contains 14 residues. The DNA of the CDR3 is TGTGCCAGCTGCCCATTAGGGCATTACAATGAGCAGTTCTTC. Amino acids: CASCPLGHYNEQFF.

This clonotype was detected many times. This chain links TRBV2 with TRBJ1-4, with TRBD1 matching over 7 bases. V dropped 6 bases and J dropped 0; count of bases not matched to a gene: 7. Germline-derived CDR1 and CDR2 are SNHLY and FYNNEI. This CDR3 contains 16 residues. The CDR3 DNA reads TGTGCCAGCAGCGGTCAGGGGGGAGCAACTAATGAAAAACTGTTTTTT. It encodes CASSGQGGATNEKLFF.

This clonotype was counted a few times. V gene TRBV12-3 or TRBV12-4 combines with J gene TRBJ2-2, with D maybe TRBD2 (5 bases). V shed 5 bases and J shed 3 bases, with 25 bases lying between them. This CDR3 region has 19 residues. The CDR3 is CASSNSGPQTNLDTGELFF. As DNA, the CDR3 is TGTGCCAGCAGTAACTCTGGCCCGCAGACTAATTTGGACACCGGGGAGCTGTTTTTT.

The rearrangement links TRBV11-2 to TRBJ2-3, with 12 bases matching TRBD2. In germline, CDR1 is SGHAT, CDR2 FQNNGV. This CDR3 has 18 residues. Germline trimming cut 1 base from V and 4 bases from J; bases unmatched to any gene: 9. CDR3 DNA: TGTGCCAGCAGCTTAGTTGCGCCGCTAGCGGGGGGGGCAGATACGCAGTATTTT. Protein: CASSLVAPLAGGADTQYF.

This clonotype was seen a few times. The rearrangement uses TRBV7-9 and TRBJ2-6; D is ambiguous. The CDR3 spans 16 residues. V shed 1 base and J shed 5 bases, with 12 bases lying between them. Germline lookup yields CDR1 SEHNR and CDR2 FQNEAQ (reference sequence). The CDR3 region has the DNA TGTGCCAGCAGCTTAGAAGGACCCCCAAGGGCCAACGTCCTGACTTTC. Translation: CASSLEGPPRANVLTF.

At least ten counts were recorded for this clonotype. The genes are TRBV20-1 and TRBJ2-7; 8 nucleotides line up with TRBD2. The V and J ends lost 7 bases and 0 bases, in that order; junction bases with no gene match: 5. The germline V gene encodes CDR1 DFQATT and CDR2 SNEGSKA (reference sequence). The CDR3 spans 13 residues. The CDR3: CSVGGGSSYEQYF. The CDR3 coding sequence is TGCAGTGTGGGCGGGGGGAGCTCCTACGAGCAGTACTTC.

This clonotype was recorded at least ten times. The CDR3 DNA sequence: TGTGCCAGCAGCACCGGACTAGCCGGGGATACGCAGTATTTT. This gives the protein CASSTGLAGDTQYF. This rearrangement joins TRBV7-2 to TRBJ2-3; 8 positions match TRBD2. V lost 5 bases, J lost 6 bases, and 7 bases stayed unmatched. The CDR3 is made up of 14 amino acids. Germline values: CDR1 SGHTA, CDR2 FQGNSA.

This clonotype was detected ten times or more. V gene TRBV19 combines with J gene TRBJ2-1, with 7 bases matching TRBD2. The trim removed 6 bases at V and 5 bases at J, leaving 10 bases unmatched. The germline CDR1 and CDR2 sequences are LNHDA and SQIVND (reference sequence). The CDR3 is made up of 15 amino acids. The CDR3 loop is CASREERGGNNEQFF. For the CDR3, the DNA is TGTGCCAGTAGGGAAGAGCGGGGAGGGAACAATGAGCAGTTCTTC.

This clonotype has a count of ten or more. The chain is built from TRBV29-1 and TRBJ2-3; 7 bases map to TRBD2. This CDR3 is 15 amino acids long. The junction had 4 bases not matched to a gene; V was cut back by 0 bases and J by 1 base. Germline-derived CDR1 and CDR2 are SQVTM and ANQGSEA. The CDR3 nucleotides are TGCAGCGTTGAAGATTTTCTAGCGGGCACAGATACGCAGTATTTT. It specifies CSVEDFLAGTDTQYF.

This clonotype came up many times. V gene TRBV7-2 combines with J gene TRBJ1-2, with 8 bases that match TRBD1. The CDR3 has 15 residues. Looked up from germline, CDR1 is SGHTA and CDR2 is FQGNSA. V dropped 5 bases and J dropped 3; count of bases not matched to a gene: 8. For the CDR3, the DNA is TGTGCCAGCAGCACTTACCTGACAGGGGACTATGGCTACACCTTC. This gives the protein CASSTYLTGDYGYTF.

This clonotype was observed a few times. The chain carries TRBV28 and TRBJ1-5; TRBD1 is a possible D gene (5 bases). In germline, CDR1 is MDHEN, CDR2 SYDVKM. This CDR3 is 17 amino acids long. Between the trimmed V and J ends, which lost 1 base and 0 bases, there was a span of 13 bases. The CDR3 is CASSLFSGGYSNQPQHF. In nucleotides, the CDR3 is TGTGCCAGCAGTTTATTCAGCGGGGGATATAGCAATCAGCCCCAGCATTTT.

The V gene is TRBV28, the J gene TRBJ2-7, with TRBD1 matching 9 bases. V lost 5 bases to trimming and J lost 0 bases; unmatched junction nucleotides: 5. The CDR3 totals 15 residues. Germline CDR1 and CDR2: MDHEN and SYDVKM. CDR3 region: CASSQQGAVSYEQYF. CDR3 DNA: TGTGCCAGCAGTCAACAGGGGGCTGTCTCCTACGAGCAGTACTTC.

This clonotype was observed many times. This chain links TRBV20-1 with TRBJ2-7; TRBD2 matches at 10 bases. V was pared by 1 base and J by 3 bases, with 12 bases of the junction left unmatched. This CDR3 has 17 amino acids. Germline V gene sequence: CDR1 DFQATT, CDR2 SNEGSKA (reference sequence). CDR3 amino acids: CSARGLSPGLAFYEQYF. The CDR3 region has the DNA TGCAGTGCTAGAGGCCTAAGCCCGGGACTAGCGTTCTACGAGCAGTACTTC.

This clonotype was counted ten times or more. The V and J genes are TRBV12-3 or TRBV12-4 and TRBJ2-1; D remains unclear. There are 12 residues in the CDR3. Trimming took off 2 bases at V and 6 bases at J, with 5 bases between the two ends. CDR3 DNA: TGTGCCAGCAGTTTAAGGTTCAATGAGCAGTTCTTC. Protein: CASSLRFNEQFF.

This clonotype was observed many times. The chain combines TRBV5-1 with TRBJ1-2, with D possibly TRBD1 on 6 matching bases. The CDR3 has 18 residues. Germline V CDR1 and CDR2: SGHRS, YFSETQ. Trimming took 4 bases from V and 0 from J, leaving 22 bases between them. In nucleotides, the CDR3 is TGCGCCAGCAGCGCCAAACGACAGGCTAATTACCCTAACTATGGCTACACCTTC. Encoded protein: CASSAKRQANYPNYGYTF.

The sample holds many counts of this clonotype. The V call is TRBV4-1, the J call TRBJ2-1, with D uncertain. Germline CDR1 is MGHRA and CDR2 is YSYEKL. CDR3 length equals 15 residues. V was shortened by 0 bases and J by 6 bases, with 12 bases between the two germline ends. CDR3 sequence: CASSQEGRGGNEQFF. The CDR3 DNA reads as TGCGCCAGCAGCCAAGAAGGTCGAGGCGGCAATGAGCAGTTCTTC.

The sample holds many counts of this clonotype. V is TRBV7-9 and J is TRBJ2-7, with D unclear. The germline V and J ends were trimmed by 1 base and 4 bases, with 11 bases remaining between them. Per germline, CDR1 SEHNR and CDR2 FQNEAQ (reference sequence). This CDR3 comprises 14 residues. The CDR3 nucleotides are TGTGCCAGCAGCTTAGGAGGTTTGATTTACGAGCAGTACTTC. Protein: CASSLGGLIYEQYF.

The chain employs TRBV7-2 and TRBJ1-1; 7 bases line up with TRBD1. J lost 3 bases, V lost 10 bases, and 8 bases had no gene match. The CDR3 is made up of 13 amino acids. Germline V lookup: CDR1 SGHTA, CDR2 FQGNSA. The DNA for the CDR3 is TGTGCCAATCCGGACAGGAAAGACACTGAAGCTTTCTTT. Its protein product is CANPDRKDTEAFF. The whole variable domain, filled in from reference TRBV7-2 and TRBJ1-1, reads GAGVSQSPSNKVTEKGKDVELRCDPISGHTALYWYRQSLGQGLEFLIYFQGNSAPDKSGLPSDRFSAERTGGSVSTLTIQRTQQEDSAVYLCANPDRKDTEAFFGQGTRLTVV.

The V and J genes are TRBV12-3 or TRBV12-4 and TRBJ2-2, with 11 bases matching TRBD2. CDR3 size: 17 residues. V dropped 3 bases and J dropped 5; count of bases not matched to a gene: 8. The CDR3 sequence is CASSFGLAGGGTGELFF. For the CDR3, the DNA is TGTGCCAGCAGTTTCGGGCTAGCGGGGGGCGGGACCGGGGAGCTGTTTTTT.

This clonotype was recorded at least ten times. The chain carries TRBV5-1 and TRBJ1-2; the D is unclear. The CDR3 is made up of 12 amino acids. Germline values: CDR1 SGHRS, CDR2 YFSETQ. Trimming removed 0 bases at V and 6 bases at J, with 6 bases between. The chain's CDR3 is CASSLGGNGYTF. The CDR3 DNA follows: TGCGCCAGCAGCTTGGGCGGAAATGGCTACACCTTC.

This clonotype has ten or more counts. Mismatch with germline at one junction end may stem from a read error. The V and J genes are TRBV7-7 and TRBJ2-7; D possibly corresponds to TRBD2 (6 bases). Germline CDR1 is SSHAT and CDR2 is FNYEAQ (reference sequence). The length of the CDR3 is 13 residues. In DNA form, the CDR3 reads TGTGCTAGCAATCCCGGGGGTCAAGGCGAGCAGTACTTC. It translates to CASNPGGQGEQYF.

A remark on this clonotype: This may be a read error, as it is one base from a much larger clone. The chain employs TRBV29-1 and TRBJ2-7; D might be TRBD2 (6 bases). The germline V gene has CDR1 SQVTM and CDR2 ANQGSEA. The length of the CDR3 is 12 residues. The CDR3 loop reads CSVEGAREEQHF. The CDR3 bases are TGCAGCGTTGAGGGCGCCAGGGAGGAGCAGCACTTC.

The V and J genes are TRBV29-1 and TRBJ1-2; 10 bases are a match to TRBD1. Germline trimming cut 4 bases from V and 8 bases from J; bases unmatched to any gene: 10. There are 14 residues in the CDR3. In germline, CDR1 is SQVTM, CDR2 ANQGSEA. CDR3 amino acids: CSVGGTGAEGGYTF. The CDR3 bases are TGCAGCGTTGGGGGGACAGGGGCAGAAGGGGGCTACACCTTC.

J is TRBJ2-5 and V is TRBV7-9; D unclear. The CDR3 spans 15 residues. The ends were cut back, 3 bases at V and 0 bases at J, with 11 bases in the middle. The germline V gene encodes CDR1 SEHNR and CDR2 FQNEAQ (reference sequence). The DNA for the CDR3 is TGTGCCAGCAGCTTTTTATCAGGCTACCAAGAGACCCAGTACTTC. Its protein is CASSFLSGYQETQYF.

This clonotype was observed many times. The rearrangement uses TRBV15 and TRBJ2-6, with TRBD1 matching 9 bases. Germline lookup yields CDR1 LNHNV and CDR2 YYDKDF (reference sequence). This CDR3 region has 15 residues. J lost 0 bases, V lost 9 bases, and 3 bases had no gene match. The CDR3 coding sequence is TGTGCCACGATGACAGGGGGCTCTGGGGCCAACGTCCTGACTTTC. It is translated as CATMTGGSGANVLTF.